The rows below give T cell receptor beta chains drawn from one sample of a study of spatial heterogeneity in lung cancer. TCRdb processed the 5' RACE reads anew with MiXCR; each CDR3 protein has one entry. The sample lists approximately 49,000 distinct CDR3 sequences; approximately 5% were seen once. The material sequenced was PBMCs, taken at surgery. The receptor set was obtained from a male donor with early-stage non-small cell lung cancer. Each CDR3 is given with its conserved first and last residue.

TRBJ2-3,15,TRBV5-1,CASSLDRTATDTQYF
TRBJ2-7,14,TRBV6-5,CASSSRQGKNEQYF
TRBJ2-1,14,TRBV7-9,CASSSPRAHNEQFF
TRBJ2-1,14,TRBV7-9,CASSLVTGFDEQFF
TRBJ2-2,15,TRBV20-1,CSARPDRGNTGELFF
TRBJ1-2,11,TRBV10-3,CAIGEDYGYTF
TRBJ2-5,14,TRBV5-1,CASRQGPSAETQYF
TRBJ1-6,14,TRBV12-3/TRBV12-4,CASSLLTGASPLHF
TRBJ1-1,13,TRBV7-3,CASSLGGLAEAFF
TRBJ2-5,13,TRBV5-1,CATTGQAQETQYF
TRBJ2-3,15,TRBV4-3,CASSPTSGSADTQYF
TRBJ2-7,14,TRBV3-1,CASSLDRGSYEQYF
TRBJ2-1,15,TRBV6-1,CASSGGSRSYNEQFF
TRBJ2-5,13,TRBV10-3,CAAGQGDQETQYF
TRBJ2-1,15,TRBV20-1,CSARAVGRAYNEQFF
TRBJ2-1,14,TRBV7-8,CASSPGLDGVEQFF
TRBJ2-7,14,TRBV4-3,CASSQDLGLYEQYF
TRBJ2-3,15,TRBV9,CASSSSAGATDTQYF
TRBJ2-6,17,TRBV12-3/TRBV12-4,CASSPRALRTGANVLTF
TRBJ2-2,12,TRBV5-8,CASSPGPGELFF
TRBJ2-4,17,TRBV2,CASMAGGRLRSKNIQYF
TRBJ1-2,13,TRBV6-5,CASSSGRGYGYTF
TRBJ1-5,13,TRBV29-1,CSVADRNNQPQHF
TRBJ2-7,17,TRBV7-8,CASSSYWTGGNSDEQYF
TRBJ2-7,14,TRBV19,CASNKGGASYEQYF
TRBJ1-2,16,TRBV4-1,CASSQDPISPWEGYTF
TRBJ2-2,13,TRBV5-1,CASSPSNTGELFF
TRBJ2-5,12,TRBV20-1,CSGVGGGETQYF
TRBJ1-1,14,TRBV7-2,CASSPGAANTEAFF
TRBJ2-7,17,TRBV20-1,CSVPNPAGGPTGYEQYF
TRBJ2-3,16,TRBV9,CASSVGPGQGADTQYF
TRBJ1-2,16,TRBV4-1,CASSQDEPGGRYGYTF
TRBJ2-7,13,TRBV13,CATGLAGDYEQYF
TRBJ2-2,16,TRBV7-2,CASSPRLDRSPGELFF
TRBJ2-1,15,TRBV5-1,CASSPEGDSYNEQFF
TRBJ2-7,13,TRBV7-6,CASSLGPLGEQYF
TRBJ2-1,16,TRBV5-6,CASSLGGLAGLHEQFF
TRBJ1-2,13,TRBV5-1,CASSLEANYGYTF
TRBJ2-1,14,TRBV9,CASSVDPGENEQFF
TRBJ1-1,14,TRBV7-9,CASSYAQGYTEAFF